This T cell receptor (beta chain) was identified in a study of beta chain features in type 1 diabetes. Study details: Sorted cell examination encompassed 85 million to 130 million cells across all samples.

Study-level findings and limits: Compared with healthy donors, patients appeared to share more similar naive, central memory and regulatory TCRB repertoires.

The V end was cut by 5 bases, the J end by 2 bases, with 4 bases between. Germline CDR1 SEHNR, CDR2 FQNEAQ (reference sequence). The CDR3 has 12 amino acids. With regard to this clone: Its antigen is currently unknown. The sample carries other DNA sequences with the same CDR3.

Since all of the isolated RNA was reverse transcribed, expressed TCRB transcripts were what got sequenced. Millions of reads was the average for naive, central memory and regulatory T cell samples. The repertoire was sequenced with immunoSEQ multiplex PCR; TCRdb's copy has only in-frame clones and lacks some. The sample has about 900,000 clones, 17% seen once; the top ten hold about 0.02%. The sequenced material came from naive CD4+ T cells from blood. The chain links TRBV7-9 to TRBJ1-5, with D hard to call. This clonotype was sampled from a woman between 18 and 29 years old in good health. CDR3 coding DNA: TGTGCCAGCAGCCTAGGCAATCAGCCCCAGCATTTT. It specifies CASSLGNQPQHF.